This T cell receptor (beta chain) came from a study of beta chain features in type 1 diabetes. Study results and caveats: Shorter TCRB CDR3s, moderately but significantly so, marked every one of the four CD4+ subsets in Type 1 diabetes patients.

This clone was counted only a few times. Its antigen is currently unknown. Reverse transcribing all isolated RNA meant expressed TCRB transcripts were sequenced. Sequencing used immunoSEQ multiplex PCR; TCRdb keeps in-frame clones, though not all of them. The repertoire includes a few hundred thousand clones, roughly 9.8% of them detected once, and about 0.63% sits in the top ten. The material sequenced was central memory CD4+ T cells from blood. This receptor was taken from a man aged 25 to 40 with type 1 diabetes.

CDR3 bases: TGTGCCTGGACCCAGAGCAGCCCAGATACGCAGTATTTT. Its translation is CAWTQSSPDTQYF. V and J are TRBV30 and TRBJ2-3; D ambiguous. CDR3 length equals 13 residues. V lost 4 bases and J lost 4, with 12 bases in between. Germline values: CDR1 GTSNPN, CDR2 SVGIG (reference sequence).